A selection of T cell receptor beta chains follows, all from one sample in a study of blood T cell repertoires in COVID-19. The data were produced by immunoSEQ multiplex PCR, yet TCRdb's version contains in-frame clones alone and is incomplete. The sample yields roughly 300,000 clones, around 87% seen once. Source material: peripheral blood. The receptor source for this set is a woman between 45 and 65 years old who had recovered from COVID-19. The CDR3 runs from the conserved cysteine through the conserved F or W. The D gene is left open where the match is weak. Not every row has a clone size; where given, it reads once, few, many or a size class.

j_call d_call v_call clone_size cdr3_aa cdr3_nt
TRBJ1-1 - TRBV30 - CAWSVSGGSEAFF TGTGCCTGGAGTGTAAGCGGAGGATCTGAAGCTTTCTTT
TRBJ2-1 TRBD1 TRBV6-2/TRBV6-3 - CASSSNRGLDEQFF TGTGCCAGCAGTTCAAACAGGGGGTTGGATGAGCAGTTCTTC
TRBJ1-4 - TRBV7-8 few CASSRGAGNEKLFF TGTGCCAGCAGCCGAGGAGCGGGTAATGAAAAACTGTTTTTT
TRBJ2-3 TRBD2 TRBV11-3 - CASSLDGRGQTDTQYF TGTGCCAGCAGCTTAGATGGGAGGGGTCAAACAGATACGCAGTATTTT
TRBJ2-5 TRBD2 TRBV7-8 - CASSSYAGGAYRPLQETQYF TGTGCCAGCAGCTCGTACGCCGGGGGGGCTTACAGACCTCTCCAAGAGACCCAGTACTTC
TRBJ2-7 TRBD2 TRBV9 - CASSVSGGASREQYF TGTGCCAGCAGCGTAAGCGGGGGGGCCTCGCGCGAGCAGTACTTC
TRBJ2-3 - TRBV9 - CASSVEQGSTDTQYF TGTGCCAGCAGCGTAGAACAGGGCAGCACAGATACGCAGTATTTT
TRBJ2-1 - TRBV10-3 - CAITEQGNPYGEQFF TGTGCCATCACCGAACAGGGAAACCCCTATGGTGAGCAGTTCTTC
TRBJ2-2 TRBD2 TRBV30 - CAWSPWGLANTGELFF TGTGCCTGGAGTCCATGGGGACTAGCGAACACCGGGGAGCTGTTTTTT
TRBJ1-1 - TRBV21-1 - CASSKGRRGRGKMNTEAFF TGTGCCAGCAGCAAAGGGAGAAGAGGCAGGGGGAAAATGAACACTGAAGCTTTCTTT
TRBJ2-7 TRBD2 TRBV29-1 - CSASGLAGQQYF TGCAGCGCCTCAGGACTAGCCGGCCAGCAGTACTTC
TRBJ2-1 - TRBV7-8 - CASSLEVGGSSYNEQFF TGTGCCAGCAGCTTAGAGGTTGGCGGAAGCTCCTACAATGAGCAGTTCTTC
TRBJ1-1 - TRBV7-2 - CASSLYLTGEAFF TGTGCCAGCAGCTTGTACCTGACAGGCGAAGCTTTCTTT
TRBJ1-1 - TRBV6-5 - CASSYSRGLKTEAFF TGTGCCAGCAGTTACTCGAGAGGGTTAAAGACTGAAGCTTTCTTT
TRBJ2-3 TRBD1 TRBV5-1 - CASSWTGATDTQYF TGCGCCAGCAGCTGGACAGGGGCCACAGATACGCAGTATTTT
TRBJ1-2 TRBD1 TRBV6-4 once CASNTHAGTGGDGYTF TGTGCCAGCAACACCCACGCCGGGACAGGGGGCGATGGCTACACCTTC
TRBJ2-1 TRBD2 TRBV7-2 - CASSILGLASNEQFF TGTGCCAGCAGCATACTGGGACTAGCCTCCAATGAGCAGTTCTTC
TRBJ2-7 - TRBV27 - CASSWGVAYEQYF TGTGCCAGCAGCTGGGGGGTAGCCTACGAGCAGTACTTC
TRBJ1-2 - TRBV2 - CASSDRTATYGYTF TGTGCCAGCAGTGACCGGACAGCTACATATGGCTACACCTTC
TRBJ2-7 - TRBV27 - CAPSGRYEQYF TGTGCCCCCTCAGGTCGTTACGAGCAGTACTTC
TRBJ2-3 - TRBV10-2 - CASSESPTSTDTQYF TGCGCCAGCAGTGAGTCCCCGACTAGCACAGATACGCAGTATTTT
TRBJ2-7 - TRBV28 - CASSTPDEQYF TGTGCCAGCAGCACTCCGGACGAGCAGTACTTC
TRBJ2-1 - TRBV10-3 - CAISDVGAGSSYNEQFF TGTGCCATCAGTGACGTGGGGGCTGGGTCCTCCTACAATGAGCAGTTCTTC
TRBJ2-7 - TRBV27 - CASSRTENYEQYF TGTGCCAGCAGCCGGACAGAAAACTACGAGCAGTACTTC
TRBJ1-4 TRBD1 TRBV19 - CASRQKPGQGGEKLFF TGTGCCAGTAGGCAAAAACCGGGACAGGGAGGTGAAAAACTGTTTTTT
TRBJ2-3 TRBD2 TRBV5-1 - CASSLSGSTDTQYF TGCGCCAGCAGCTTGAGCGGGAGTACAGATACGCAGTATTTT
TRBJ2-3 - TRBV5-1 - CASSTRDSSDTQYF TGCGCCAGCAGCACAAGGGACTCCTCAGATACGCAGTATTTT
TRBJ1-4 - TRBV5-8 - CASSREAGKRKLFF TGTGCCAGCAGCCGGGAGGCCGGGAAGAGGAAACTGTTTTTT
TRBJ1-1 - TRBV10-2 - CASSGAGGNTEAFF TGCGCCAGCAGTGGGGCGGGAGGTAACACTGAAGCTTTCTTT
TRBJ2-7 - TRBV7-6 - CASSYGAYGAAGDEQYF TGTGCCAGCAGCTATGGGGCATATGGCGCAGCTGGGGACGAGCAGTACTTC
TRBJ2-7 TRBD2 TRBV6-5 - CATSNSGGADEQYF TGTGCCACCAGCAACAGCGGGGGGGCCGACGAGCAGTACTTC
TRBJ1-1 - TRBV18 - CASSPPSRTGKGAFF TGTGCCAGCTCACCACCAAGCAGAACGGGGAAAGGAGCTTTCTTT
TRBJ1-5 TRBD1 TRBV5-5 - CASSWTGEQPQHF TGTGCCAGCAGCTGGACAGGGGAACAGCCCCAGCATTTT
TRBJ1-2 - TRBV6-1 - CASSEVGGEDYGYTF TGTGCCAGCAGTGAAGTTGGGGGCGAGGACTATGGCTACACCTTC
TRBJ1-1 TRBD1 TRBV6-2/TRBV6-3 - CASSYSRGTEAFF TGTGCCAGCAGTTACTCCAGGGGGACTGAAGCTTTCTTT
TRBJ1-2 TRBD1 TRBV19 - CASSIARGIGYTF TGTGCCAGTAGTATCGCCAGGGGGATTGGCTACACCTTC
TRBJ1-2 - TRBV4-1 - CASSQAPGSPNYGYTF TGCGCCAGCAGCCAAGCCCCGGGGAGCCCTAACTATGGCTACACCTTC
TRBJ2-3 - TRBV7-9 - CASSLVEADTQYF TGTGCCAGCAGCTTAGTTGAGGCTGATACGCAGTATTTT
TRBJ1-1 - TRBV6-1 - CASSERGIGGNTEAFF TGTGCCAGCAGTGAAAGGGGGATTGGGGGGAACACTGAAGCTTTCTTT
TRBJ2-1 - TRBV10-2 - CASRAVSYNEQFF TGCGCCAGCAGAGCTGTCTCCTACAATGAGCAGTTCTTC
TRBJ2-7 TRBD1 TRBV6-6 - CASRPPLGQAYEQYF TGTGCCAGCAGACCGCCCTTGGGACAGGCCTACGAGCAGTACTTC
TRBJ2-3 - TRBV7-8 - CASSQGPSTDTQYF TGTGCCAGCAGTCAGGGCCCTAGCACAGATACGCAGTATTTT
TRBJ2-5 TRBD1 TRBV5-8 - CASSPGQRTGVGKETQYF TGTGCCAGCAGCCCCGGACAGAGGACAGGGGTCGGTAAAGAGACCCAGTACTTC
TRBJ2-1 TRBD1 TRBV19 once CASSPGQGWLDEQFF TGTGCCAGTAGTCCAGGACAGGGGTGGTTAGATGAGCAGTTCTTC
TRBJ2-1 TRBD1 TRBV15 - CATSSGTGVDEQFF TGTGCCACCAGCAGTGGAACAGGGGTAGATGAGCAGTTCTTC
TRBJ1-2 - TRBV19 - CASNKSGYGYTF TGTGCCAGTAACAAGTCGGGGTATGGCTACACCTTC
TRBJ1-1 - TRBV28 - CASSVSRRSTEAFF TGTGCCAGCAGTGTCAGTCGGAGGTCCACTGAAGCTTTCTTT
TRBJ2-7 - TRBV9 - CASSVVDSPQTGEQYF TGTGCCAGCAGCGTAGTTGATAGCCCCCAAACGGGGGAGCAGTACTTC
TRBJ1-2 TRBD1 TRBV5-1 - CASSLDPPGGLGGYTF TGCGCCAGCAGCTTGGACCCTCCAGGGGGCCTAGGGGGCTACACCTTC
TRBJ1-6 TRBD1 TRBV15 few CATSRVSQGASPLHF TGTGCCACCAGCAGAGTGAGCCAGGGGGCTTCACCCCTCCACTTT